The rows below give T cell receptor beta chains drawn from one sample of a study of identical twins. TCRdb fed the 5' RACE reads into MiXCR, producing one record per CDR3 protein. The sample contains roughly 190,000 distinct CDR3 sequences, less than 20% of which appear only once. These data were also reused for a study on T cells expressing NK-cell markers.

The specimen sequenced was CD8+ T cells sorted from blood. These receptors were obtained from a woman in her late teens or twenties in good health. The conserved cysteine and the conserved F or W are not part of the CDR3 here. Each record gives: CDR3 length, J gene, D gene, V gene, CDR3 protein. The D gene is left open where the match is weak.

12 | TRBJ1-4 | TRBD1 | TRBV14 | ASTSGTGDEKLF
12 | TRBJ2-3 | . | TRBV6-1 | ATTQGGDTDTQY
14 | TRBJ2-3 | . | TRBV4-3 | ASSPSSALRLDTQY
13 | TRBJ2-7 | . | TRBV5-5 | ASSLGGVGDYEQY
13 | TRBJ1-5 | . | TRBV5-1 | ASSLVGDSNQPQH
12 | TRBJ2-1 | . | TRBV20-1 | SAREIGGGNEQF
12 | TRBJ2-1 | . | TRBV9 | ASSSIGGGNEQF
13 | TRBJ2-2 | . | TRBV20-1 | SASPLDLNTGELF
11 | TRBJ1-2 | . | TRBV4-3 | ASSQGTGYGYT
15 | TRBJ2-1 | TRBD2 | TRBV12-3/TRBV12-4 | ASTLPHSGRGGGEQF
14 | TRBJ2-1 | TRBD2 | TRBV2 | ASRDPRLAHYNEQF
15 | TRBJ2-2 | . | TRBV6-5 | ASSYRSRDINTGELF
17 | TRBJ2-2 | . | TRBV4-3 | ASSQAWGPGRANTGELF
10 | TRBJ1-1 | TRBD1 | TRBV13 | ASSNRGTEAF
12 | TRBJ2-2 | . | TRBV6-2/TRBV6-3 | ASSQPSVGGELF
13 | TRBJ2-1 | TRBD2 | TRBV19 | ASSISSGTYNEQF
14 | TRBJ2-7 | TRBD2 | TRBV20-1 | SATRLAGVSPYEQY
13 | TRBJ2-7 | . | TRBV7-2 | ASSYVVRLPYEQY
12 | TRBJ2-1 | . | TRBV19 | ASSMGSSYNEQF
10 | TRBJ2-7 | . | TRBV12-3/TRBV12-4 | ASSLSHREQY
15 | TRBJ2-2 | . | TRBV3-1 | ASSPGLQFANTGELF
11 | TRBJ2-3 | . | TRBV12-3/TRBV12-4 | ASSLLGADTQY
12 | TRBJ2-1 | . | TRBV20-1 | SARAGAAPHEQF
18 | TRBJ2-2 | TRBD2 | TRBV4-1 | ASSQKIGSGRAGNTGELF
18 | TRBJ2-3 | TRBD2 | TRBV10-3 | AISETSGGPGKDSTDTQY
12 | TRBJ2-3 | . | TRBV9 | ASGTGPRTDTQY
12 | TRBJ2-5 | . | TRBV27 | ASRGVEVGQTQY
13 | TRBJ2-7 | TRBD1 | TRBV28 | ASSLQRDSSYEQY
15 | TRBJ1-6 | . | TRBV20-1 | SARDKETGSYNSPLH
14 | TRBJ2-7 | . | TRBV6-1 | ASSASDGSAPYEQY
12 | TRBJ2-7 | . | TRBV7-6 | ASSFRDSYYEQY
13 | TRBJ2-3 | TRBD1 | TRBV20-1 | SASYLRRGSDTQY
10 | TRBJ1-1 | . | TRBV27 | ASSLFGRVEH
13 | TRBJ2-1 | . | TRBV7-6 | ASSLEDRNRNEQF
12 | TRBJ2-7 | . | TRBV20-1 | SARDQDIYYEQY
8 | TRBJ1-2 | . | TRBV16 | ASSPYGYT
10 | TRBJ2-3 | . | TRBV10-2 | ASSEIPDTQY
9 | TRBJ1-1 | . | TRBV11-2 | ASRTGTEAF
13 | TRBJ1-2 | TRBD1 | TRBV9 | ASSPRTGRGYGYT
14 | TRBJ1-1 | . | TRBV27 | ASSLSAGAGGTEAF
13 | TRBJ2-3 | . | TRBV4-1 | ASSPTAGASDTQY
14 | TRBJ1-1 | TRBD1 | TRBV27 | ASSSRGYGPNTEAF
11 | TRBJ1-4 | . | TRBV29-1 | SVEDRQNEELF
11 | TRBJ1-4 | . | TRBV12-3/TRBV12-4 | ASSGDRRGKLF
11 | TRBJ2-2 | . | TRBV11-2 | ASSLVAPGELF
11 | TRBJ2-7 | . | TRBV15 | ATSRDGIREQY
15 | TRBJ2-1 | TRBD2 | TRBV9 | ASSGRSTGGIYNEQF
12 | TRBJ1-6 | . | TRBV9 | ASSPMTGDSPLH
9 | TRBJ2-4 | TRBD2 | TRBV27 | ASREENIQY
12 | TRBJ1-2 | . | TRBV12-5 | ASGLSSGVAGYT
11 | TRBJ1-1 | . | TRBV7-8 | ASSPTWTAEAF
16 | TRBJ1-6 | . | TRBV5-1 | ASSPEDPSSSGFSPLH